This T cell receptor (beta chain) was obtained from a study of cytomegalovirus exposure and HLA in healthy donors. Study background: Unique TCRs numbering roughly 80 million, obtained from HLA-typed donors, made up an early data release. Study-wide results and caveats: Specificity for CMV antigens was confirmed in vitro for a few of the CMV-associated chains. It has been reported that TCR beta sequences accurately predicted the HLA-A and HLA-B alleles of most subjects.

Both 60 Vbeta primers and 13 Jbeta primers went into the PCR. Original processing notes: Among the unique TCR beta chains that a later analysis counted, about 85 million in all, 10 million to 13 million were shared. Assay used: immunoSEQ multiplex PCR; TCRdb lists only in-frame clones, some missing. Clone size and the V and J calls come from that table; the DNA yielded D and trimming. In the table there are roughly 180,000 clones, about four fifths of which are singletons. Notes on this clone: Its target is unknown.

Germline V gives CDR1 SGHTA, CDR2 FQGTGA. Unmatched junction bases numbered 6, after V lost 3 bases and J lost 5 bases. The CDR3 runs 14 residues. The sequenced sample consisted of PBMCs. This chain uses TRBV7-3 with TRBJ1-1, with 7 bases lining up with TRBD1. The TCR sequence derives from a girl aged 5-17 years in good health and CMV-seropositive. The DNA of the CDR3 is TGTGCCAGCAGCTTCGGGGACAGTCGGACTGAAGCTTTCTTT. Translating it yields CASSFGDSRTEAFF.